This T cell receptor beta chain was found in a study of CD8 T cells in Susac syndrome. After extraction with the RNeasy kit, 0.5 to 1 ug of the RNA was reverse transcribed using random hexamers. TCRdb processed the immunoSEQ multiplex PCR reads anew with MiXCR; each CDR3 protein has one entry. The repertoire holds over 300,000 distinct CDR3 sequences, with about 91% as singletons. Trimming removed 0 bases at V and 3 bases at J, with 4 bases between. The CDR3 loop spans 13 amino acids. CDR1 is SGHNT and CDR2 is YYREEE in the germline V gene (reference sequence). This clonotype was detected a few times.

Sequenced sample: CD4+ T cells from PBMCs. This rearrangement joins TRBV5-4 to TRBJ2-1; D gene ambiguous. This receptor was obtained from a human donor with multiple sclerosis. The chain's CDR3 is CASSLGNYNEQFF. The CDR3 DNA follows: TGTGCCAGCAGCTTGGGAAACTACAATGAGCAGTTCTTC.